The clone carrying this TCR beta chain appeared a few times. Its antigen is currently unknown. V shed 3 bases and J 6 bases; nucleotides not matched to a gene: 8. The CDR3 consists of 16 residues. In germline, CDR1 is MNHNS, CDR2 SASEGT. Blood was drawn once from each donor into heparinised tubes. The draws averaged around 120 mL. Sequencing targeted expressed TCRB transcripts, as all isolated RNA had been reverse transcribed. Assay used: immunoSEQ multiplex PCR; TCRdb lists only in-frame clones, some missing. Found here are hundreds of thousands of clones, 17% of them singletons; the top ten hold about 0.02%. The data were taken from a study of beta chain features in type 1 diabetes. Findings of the study overall: Naive, central memory and Treg TCRB repertoires appeared more alike in patients than in healthy donors. Type 1 diabetes patients showed fewer insertions and more deletions at VDJ junctions. A definitive answer on HLA type influencing TCRB rearrangement was not reached here.

V usage is TRBV6-1 and J usage is TRBJ2-7; 13 bases match TRBD2. The sequence came from a woman aged 18 to 35 in good health. The sequenced material came from naive CD4+ T cells from blood. CDR3 region: CASSDQGLAGLGEQYF. CDR3 DNA: TGTGCCAGCAGTGACCAGGGACTAGCGGGATTGGGCGAGCAGTACTTC.